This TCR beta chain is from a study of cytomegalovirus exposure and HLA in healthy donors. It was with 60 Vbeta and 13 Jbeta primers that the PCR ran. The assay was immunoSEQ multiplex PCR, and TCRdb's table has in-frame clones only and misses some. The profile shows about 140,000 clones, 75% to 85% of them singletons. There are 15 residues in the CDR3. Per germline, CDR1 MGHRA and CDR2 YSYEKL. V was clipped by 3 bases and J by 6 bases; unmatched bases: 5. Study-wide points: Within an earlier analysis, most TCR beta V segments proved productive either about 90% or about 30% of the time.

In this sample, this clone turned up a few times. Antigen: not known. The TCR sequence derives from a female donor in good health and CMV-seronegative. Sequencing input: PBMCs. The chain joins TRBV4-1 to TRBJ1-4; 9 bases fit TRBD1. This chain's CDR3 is CASSQPGQGDEKLFF. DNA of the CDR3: TGCGCCAGCAGCCAGCCGGGACAGGGAGATGAAAAACTGTTTTTT.